This TCR beta chain is from a study of T-cell memory formation after mild COVID-19. On this clonotype itself: Its antigen is not known.

Each CDR3 protein gets one entry after TCRdb re-called the 5' RACE reads with MiXCR. The sample lists about 190,000 distinct CDR3 sequences; about 17% were seen once. There are 15 residues in the CDR3. Germline V gene sequence: CDR1 DFQATT, CDR2 SNEGSKA (reference sequence). V lost 6 bases, J lost 1 base, and 18 bases lay in between. Study results and limitations: Contracting CD4+ clones lay largely in CM and EM, with CD8+ ones residing in EMRA. The appearance of some responding clones in pre-infection memory suggested that cross-reactive memory joined. Later expanders leaned CD4+, whereas clones that contracted between day 15 and 85 were balanced CD4/CD8.

The sequence was obtained from an adult woman who had mild COVID-19 (a few samples of this study predate the infection). Cell type and time point are not known. The chain links TRBV20-1 to TRBJ1-1; D is possibly TRBD1 (6 bases). The sequenced sample was PBMCs or a T cell subset sorted from them (not recorded which). The CDR3 sequence is CSAGGRVVRNTEAFF. CDR3 sequence (DNA): TGCAGTGCCGGGGGCAGGGTGGTACGGAACACTGAAGCTTTCTTT.